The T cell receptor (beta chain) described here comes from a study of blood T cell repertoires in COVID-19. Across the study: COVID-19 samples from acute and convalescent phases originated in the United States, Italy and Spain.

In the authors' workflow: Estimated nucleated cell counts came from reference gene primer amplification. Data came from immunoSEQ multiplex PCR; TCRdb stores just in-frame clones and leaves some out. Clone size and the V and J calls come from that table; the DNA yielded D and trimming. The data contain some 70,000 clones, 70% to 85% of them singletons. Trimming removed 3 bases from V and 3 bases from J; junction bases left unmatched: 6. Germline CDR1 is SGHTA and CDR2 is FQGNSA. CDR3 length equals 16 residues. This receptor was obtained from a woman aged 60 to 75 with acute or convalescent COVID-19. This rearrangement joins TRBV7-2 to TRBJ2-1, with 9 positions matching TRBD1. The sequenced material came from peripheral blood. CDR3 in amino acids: CASSFRGTGLYNEQFF. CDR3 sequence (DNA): TGTGCCAGCAGCTTTCGCGGGACAGGGCTCTACAATGAGCAGTTCTTC.